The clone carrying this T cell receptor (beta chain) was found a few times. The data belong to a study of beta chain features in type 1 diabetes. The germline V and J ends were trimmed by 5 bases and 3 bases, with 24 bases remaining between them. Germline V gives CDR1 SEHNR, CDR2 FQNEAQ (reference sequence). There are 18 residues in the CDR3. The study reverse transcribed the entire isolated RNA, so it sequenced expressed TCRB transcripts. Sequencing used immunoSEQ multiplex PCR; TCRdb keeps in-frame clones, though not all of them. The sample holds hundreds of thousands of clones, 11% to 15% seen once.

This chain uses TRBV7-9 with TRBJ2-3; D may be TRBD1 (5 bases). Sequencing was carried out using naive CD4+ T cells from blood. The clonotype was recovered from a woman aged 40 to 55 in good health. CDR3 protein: CASSPDRTRHNRTDTQYF. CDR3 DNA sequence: TGTGCCAGCAGCCCCGATAGGACACGGCACAACAGGACAGATACGCAGTATTTT.